This T cell receptor beta chain was sequenced in a study of tissue T cells after allogeneic stem cell transplantation. Time point reported: mouse harvest day 14 after allogeneic transplant. Mouse grafts combined 10^7 T-cell-depleted bone marrow cells with 10^6 splenic CD5+ T cells. In germline, CDR1 is KGHTA, CDR2 FQNQQP. The CDR3 is 13 residues long. Only in-frame clones appear in the TCRdb table, and some are missing; sequencing was by immunoSEQ multiplex PCR. Among approximately 2,800 clones listed, under 55% were seen once. This clone was counted between two and nine times. Genes here carry mouse names. The read terminates 1 residue before the CDR3 end, so the remaining end is supplied by the germline J gene.

The specimen was gut tissue. This receptor was obtained from a female BALB/c mouse given C57BL/6 T cells with graft-versus-host disease after an allogeneic hematopoietic cell transplant. The J gene is TRBJ2-5, the V gene TRBV23; TRBD1, the table's D call, was not compared with the DNA. The sequenced part of the CDR3 DNA is TGCTCCAGCAGTCCTCAGGGGGCGGACACCCAGTAC. Translated: CSSSPQGADTQY. The CDR3 as a whole reads CSSSPQGADTQYF.